What follows are 17 T cell receptor beta chains derived from one specimen sequenced in a study of vaccination effects on CD4 cells after COVID-19. Method: immunoSEQ multiplex PCR; TCRdb's copy keeps in-frame clones and lacks some. The sample holds 65,000 to 90,000 clones, about 73% seen once. The culture ran for about 10 days, and then CD4+ T cells were isolated. Two doses of BNT162b2 or mRNA-1273 vaccine were administered to participants. These receptors are not linked to any known antigen. The source was CD4+ T cells from PBMCs cultured without peptide, collected after COVID-19 vaccination. These receptors all stem from a human donor who received a COVID-19 vaccine.

The chain couples TRBV6-5 to TRBJ2-7, with D perhaps matching TRBD2 (6 bases). This CDR3 has 14 amino acids. CDR1 is MNHEY, CDR2 SVGAGI, per germline. V dropped 6 bases and J dropped 0 bases, with 12 bases sitting between them. The CDR3 sequence is CASRSSESSYEQYV. CDR3 DNA: TGTGCCAGCAGGTCTAGCGAGAGCTCCTACGAGCAGTACGTC.

The rearrangement links TRBV19 to TRBJ2-1; TRBD2 is a possible D gene (7 bases). The CDR3 contains 15 residues. Germline CDR1 is LNHDA and CDR2 is SQIVND (reference sequence). The germline V and J ends were trimmed by 5 bases and 5 bases, with 16 bases remaining between them. The CDR3 is CASSRRGRGDNEQFF. CDR3 nucleotide sequence: TGTGCCAGTAGTCGCCGAGGGAGGGGGGACAATGAGCAGTTCTTC.

V usage is TRBV7-2 and J usage is TRBJ2-3; 9 bases line up with TRBD2. With V trimmed by 8 bases and J by 1 base, 4 bases remained unmatched. Germline CDR1 reads SGHTA; CDR2 reads FQGNSA. The CDR3 sequence is 14 residues long. CDR3 nucleotides: TGTGCCAGCGCTTTAGCGGGGGGCACAGATACGCAGTATTTT. Protein sequence: CASALAGGTDTQYF.

This sequence joins TRBV10-3 and TRBJ2-3; 9 bases line up with TRBD2. The CDR3 is 14 residues long. CDR1 ENHRY and CDR2 SYGVKD come from the germline V gene. Unmatched junction bases numbered 2, after V lost 5 bases and J lost 2 bases. The CDR3 DNA is TGTGCCATCAGTCAGCGGGGGGACACAGATACGCAGTATTTT. It encodes CAISQRGDTDTQYF.

The genes are TRBV18 and TRBJ2-3; D remains ambiguous. The germline V gene encodes CDR1 KGHSH and CDR2 LQKENI. V lost 5 bases, J lost 3 bases, and 6 bases lay in between. The CDR3 totals 12 residues. Written as DNA, the CDR3 is TGTGCCAGCTCATCACAGACAGATACGCAGTATTTT. Translating gives CASSSQTDTQYF.

The chain joins TRBV7-9 to TRBJ2-3; D is unresolved. CDR3 length: 12 amino acids. Trimming cost V 6 bases and J 6 bases, with 10 bases left between them. Germline V gives CDR1 SEHNR, CDR2 FQNEAQ (reference sequence). In nucleotides, the CDR3 is TGTGCCAGCAGTGGTGCAAGGGATACGCAGTATTTT. Translated, it gives CASSGARDTQYF.

This clone was seen once. CDR3 sequence (DNA): TGTGCCAGCAGACGGACAGGTGTTAATGAAAAACTGTTTTTT. It encodes CASRRTGVNEKLFF. V and J are TRBV11-2 and TRBJ1-4, with TRBD1 identical over 7 bases. The germline V gene has CDR1 SGHAT and CDR2 FQNNGV. The CDR3 is 14 amino acids. With 6 bases clipped from V and 4 bases from J, the junction kept 5 bases outside the gene matches.

V is TRBV5-1 and J is TRBJ1-1; the D gene is possibly TRBD1 (5 bases). V lost 2 bases and J 0 bases, leaving 23 bases between the germline ends. The CDR3 runs to 19 residues. Germline values: CDR1 SGHRS, CDR2 YFSETQ. CDR3 amino acids: CASSLNPRDGGFMNTEAFF. The CDR3 nucleotides are TGCGCCAGCAGCTTAAACCCCCGGGACGGTGGATTCATGAACACTGAAGCTTTCTTT.

This clone has only one observation. The gene calls are TRBV10-3 and TRBJ1-1; D is possibly TRBD1 (5 bases). The CDR3 sequence is 13 residues long. The germline V and J ends were trimmed by 8 bases and 3 bases, with 13 bases remaining between them. CDR1 ENHRY and CDR2 SYGVKD come from the germline V gene. The CDR3 loop is CAICGGEDTEAFF. The DNA for the CDR3 is TGTGCCATCTGTGGGGGTGAAGACACTGAAGCTTTCTTT.

The V call is TRBV2, the J call TRBJ2-7; 8 positions agree with TRBD1. Germline V gene sequence: CDR1 SNHLY, CDR2 FYNNEI. This CDR3 is built from 14 residues. V trimming: 7 bases; J trimming: 0 bases; junction bases outside the gene matches: 5. The CDR3 DNA is TGTGCCAGCAAGGGACAGGAGTCCTCCTACGAGCAGTACGTC. Encoded protein: CASKGQESSYEQYV.

This clone appeared a few times. The J gene is TRBJ1-1, the V gene TRBV27; 7 positions agree with TRBD1. Germline CDR1 reads MNHEY; CDR2 reads SMNVEV (reference sequence). The V and J ends lost 6 bases and 0 bases, in that order; junction bases with no gene match: 4. The CDR3 contains 14 residues. CDR3 protein: CASRLGQLNTEAFF. The DNA of the CDR3 is TGTGCCAGCAGGTTGGGACAGCTGAACACTGAAGCTTTCTTT.

The chain uses TRBV24-1 and TRBJ2-3; the D gene is possibly TRBD2 (6 bases). Germline CDR1 reads KGHDR; CDR2 reads SFDVKD. The ends were cut back, 1 base at V and 2 bases at J, with 12 bases in the middle. The CDR3 is made up of 16 amino acids. The CDR3: CATSDFRDSHTDTQYF. The CDR3, as DNA: TGTGCCACCAGTGATTTTCGGGACTCCCACACAGATACGCAGTATTTT.

This chain links TRBV19 with TRBJ1-1; a possible D gene is TRBD1 (6 bases). The CDR3 totals 16 residues. The germline gives CDR1 LNHDA, CDR2 SQIVND (reference sequence). The V gene lost 5 bases and the J gene lost 1 base, with 17 bases spanning the gap. For the CDR3, the DNA is TGTGCCAGTAGTGCCCTAGGAGGACAGCCGAACACTGAAGCTTTCTTT. It encodes CASSALGGQPNTEAFF.

The rearrangement uses TRBV10-3 and TRBJ1-3, with D possibly TRBD1 on 6 matching bases. CDR3 length equals 14 residues. V lost 2 bases and J lost 4, with 9 bases in between. Germline V gives CDR1 ENHRY, CDR2 SYGVKD. Here the CDR3 DNA reads TGTGCCATCAGTGAGGGACAGATAGGAAACACCATATATTTT. Translating it yields CAISEGQIGNTIYF.

The rearrangement uses TRBV7-6 and TRBJ2-2, with TRBD2 identical over 7 bases. Per the germline V gene, CDR1 is SGHVS and CDR2 is FNYEAQ. The V and J ends lost 11 bases and 4 bases, in that order; junction bases with no gene match: 13. This CDR3 has 15 amino acids. CDR3 amino acids: CAVAGASGVTGELFF. CDR3 nucleotide sequence: TGTGCCGTTGCCGGGGCGAGCGGGGTCACCGGGGAGCTGTTTTTT.

Only a few counts were recorded for this clone. The rearrangement links TRBV28 to TRBJ1-1; no firm D call. V was trimmed by 3 bases and J by 6 bases, leaving 14 bases between them. Germline CDR1 reads MDHEN; CDR2 reads SYDVKM. The CDR3 covers 14 residues. CDR3 DNA sequence: TGTGCCAGCAGTTTTGTGGTTCCTCGCGCTGAAGCTTTCTTT. Encoded protein: CASSFVVPRAEAFF.

CDR3 loop: CASSPDGVSGNTIYF. CDR3 coding DNA: TGTGCCAGCTCACCGGACGGGGTCTCTGGAAACACCATATATTTT. The V gene is TRBV18, the J gene TRBJ1-3, with no clear D. Trimming took 3 bases from V and 0 from J, leaving 9 bases between them. Germline CDR1 reads KGHSH; CDR2 reads LQKENI. The CDR3 spans 15 residues.